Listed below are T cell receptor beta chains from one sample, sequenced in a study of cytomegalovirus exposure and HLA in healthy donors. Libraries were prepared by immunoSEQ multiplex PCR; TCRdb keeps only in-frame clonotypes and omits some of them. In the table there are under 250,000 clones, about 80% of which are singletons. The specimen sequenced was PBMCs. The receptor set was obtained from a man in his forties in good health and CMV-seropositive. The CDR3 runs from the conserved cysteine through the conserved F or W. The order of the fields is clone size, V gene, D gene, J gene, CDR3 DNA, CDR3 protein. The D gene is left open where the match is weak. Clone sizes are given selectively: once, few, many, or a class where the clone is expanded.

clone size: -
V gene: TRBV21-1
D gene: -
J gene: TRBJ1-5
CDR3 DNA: TGTGCCAGCAGCCCTCAAAGACAGGATAGCAATCAGCCCCAGCATTTT
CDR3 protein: CASSPQRQDSNQPQHF

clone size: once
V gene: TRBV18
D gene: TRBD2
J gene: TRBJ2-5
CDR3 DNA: TGTGCCAGCTCACCAGGACTAGCGGAGCAAGAGACCCAGTACTTC
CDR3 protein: CASSPGLAEQETQYF

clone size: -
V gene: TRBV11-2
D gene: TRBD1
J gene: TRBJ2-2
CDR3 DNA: TGTGCCAGCACCTACCCCGGGACAGGGAACACCGGGGAGCTGTTTTTT
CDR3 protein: CASTYPGTGNTGELFF

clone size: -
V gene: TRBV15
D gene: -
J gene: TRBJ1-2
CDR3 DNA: TGTGCCACCAGCAGAGACAGGGGTGGCTACACCTTC
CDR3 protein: CATSRDRGGYTF

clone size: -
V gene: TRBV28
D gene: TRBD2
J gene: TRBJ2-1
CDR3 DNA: TGTGCCAGCATCTACAAGGGACTAGCGGGAGGCGTATACACTGAGCAGTTCTTC
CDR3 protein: CASIYKGLAGGVYTEQFF

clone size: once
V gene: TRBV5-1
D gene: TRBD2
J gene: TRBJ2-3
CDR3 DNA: TGCGCCAGCAGCGGAGGGACTAGCGGGAGCACAGATACGCAGTATTTT
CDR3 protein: CASSGGTSGSTDTQYF

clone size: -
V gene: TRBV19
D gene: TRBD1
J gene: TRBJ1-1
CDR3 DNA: TGTGCCAGTACCGTGTCACAGGGGGTAACTGAAGCTTTCTTT
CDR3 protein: CASTVSQGVTEAFF

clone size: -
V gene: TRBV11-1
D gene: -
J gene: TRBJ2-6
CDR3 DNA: TGTGCCAGCAGCCAGGCCCTCTCGGGGGCCAACGTCCTGACTTTC
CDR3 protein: CASSQALSGANVLTF

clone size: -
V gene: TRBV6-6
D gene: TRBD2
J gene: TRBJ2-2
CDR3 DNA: TGTGCCAGCGGTACTAGCGGGGACACCGGGGAGCTGTTTTTT
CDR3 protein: CASGTSGDTGELFF

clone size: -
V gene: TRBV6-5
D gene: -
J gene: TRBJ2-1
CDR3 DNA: TGTGCCAGCACTAAACAGGGTTGGAATGAGCAGTTCTTC
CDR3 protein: CASTKQGWNEQFF

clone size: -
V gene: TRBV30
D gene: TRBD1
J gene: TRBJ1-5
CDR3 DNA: TGTGCCTGGTCTGGACAGGCGAGCAATCAGCCCCAGCATTTT
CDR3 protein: CAWSGQASNQPQHF

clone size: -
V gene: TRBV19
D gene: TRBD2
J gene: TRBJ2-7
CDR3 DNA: TGTGCCAGTAGTATGGACGGGAGGGCCTACGAGCAGTACTTC
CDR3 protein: CASSMDGRAYEQYF

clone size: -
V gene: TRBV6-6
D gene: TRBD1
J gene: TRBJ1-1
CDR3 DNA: TGTGCCAGCAGTAAACAGGGGTGGAACACTGAAGCTTTCTTT
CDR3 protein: CASSKQGWNTEAFF

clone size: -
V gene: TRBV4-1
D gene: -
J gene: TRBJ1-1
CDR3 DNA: TGCGCCAGCAGCCAAGATACGAAGGGGGGGCGGAAGGGAGCTTTCTTT
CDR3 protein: CASSQDTKGGRKGAFF

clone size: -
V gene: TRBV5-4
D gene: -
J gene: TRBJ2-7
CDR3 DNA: TGTGCCAGCAGCTTGGGCCGCGGCAGGGTCCACGAGCAGTACTTC
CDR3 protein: CASSLGRGRVHEQYF

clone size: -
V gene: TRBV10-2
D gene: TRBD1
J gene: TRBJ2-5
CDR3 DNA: TGCGCCAGCAGGGAGACTACAGGGGCGGGAGAGACCCAGTACTTC
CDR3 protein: CASRETTGAGETQYF

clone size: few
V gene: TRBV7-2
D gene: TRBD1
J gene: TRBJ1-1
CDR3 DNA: TGTGCCAGCAGCCCACAGGGGTACACTGAAGCTTTCTTT
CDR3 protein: CASSPQGYTEAFF

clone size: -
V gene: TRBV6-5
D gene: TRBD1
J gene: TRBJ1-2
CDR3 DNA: TGTGCCAGCAGGTCCCTAGGGGACAGGACGGTCTACACCTTC
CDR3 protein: CASRSLGDRTVYTF

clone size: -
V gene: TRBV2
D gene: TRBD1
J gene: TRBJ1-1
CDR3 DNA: TGTGCCAGCAGGAACCGGGACAGGGTTCCTGAAGCTTTCTTT
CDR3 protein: CASRNRDRVPEAFF

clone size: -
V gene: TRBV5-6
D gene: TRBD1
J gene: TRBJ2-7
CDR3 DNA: TGTGCCAGCAGCTTGGTGGACAGGAGCTCCTACGAGCAGTACTTC
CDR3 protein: CASSLVDRSSYEQYF

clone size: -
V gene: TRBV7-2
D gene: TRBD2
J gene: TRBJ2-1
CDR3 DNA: TGTGCCAGCAGCGTTTTAGCGGGCCTGCAGTTCTTC
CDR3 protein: CASSVLAGLQFF

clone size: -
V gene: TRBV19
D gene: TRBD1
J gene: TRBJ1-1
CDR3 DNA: TGTGCCAGTAGTCTACAGGGGTATCAGTGGGAAGCTTTCTTT
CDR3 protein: CASSLQGYQWEAFF

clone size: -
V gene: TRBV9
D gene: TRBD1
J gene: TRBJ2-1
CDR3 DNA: TGTGCCAGCAGCCAAGGTGGGACAGGGAGTAATGAGCAGTTCTTC
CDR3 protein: CASSQGGTGSNEQFF

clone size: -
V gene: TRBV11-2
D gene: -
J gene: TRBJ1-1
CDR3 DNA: TGTGCCAGCAGCCCGTGGGGGGGGATGAACACTGAAGCTTTCTTT
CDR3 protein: CASSPWGGMNTEAFF

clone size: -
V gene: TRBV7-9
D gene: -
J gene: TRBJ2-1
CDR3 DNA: TGTGCCAGCAGCTTCGAGAGTAGCTCCTACAATGAGCAGTTCTTC
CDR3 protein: CASSFESSSYNEQFF

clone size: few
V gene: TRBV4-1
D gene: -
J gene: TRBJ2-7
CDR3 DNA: TGCGCCAGCAGCCTGGGACTGCGCTACGAGCAGTACTTC
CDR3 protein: CASSLGLRYEQYF

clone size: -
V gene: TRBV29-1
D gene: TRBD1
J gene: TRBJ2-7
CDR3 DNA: TGCAGCGTTTGGGACAGCAGCTCCTACGAGCAGTACTTC
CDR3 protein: CSVWDSSSYEQYF

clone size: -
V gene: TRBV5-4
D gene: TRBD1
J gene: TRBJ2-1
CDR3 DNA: TGTGCCAGCACCTTAACCGGGACAGCTTACAATGAGCAGTTCTTC
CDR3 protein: CASTLTGTAYNEQFF

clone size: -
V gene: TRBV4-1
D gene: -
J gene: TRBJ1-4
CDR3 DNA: TGCGCCAGCAGCCAAGACCCCCCTGGGAGGTATCGGGCTAATGAAAAACTGTTTTTT
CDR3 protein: CASSQDPPGRYRANEKLFF

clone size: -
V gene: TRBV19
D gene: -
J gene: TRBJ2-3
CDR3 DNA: TGTGCCAGTAGTTCGCACAGGACAGATACGCAGTATTTT
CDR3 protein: CASSSHRTDTQYF

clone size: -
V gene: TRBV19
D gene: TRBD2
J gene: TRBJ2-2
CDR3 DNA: TGTGCCAGTAGTAAGGGACTAGGCAAGGGTCCCGGGGAGCTGTTTTTT
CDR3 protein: CASSKGLGKGPGELFF

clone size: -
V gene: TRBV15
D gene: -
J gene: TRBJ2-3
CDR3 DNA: TGTGCCACCGCGGCCGGGTCAGATACGCAGTATTTT
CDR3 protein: CATAAGSDTQYF

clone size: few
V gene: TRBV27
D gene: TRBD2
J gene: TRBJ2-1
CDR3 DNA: TGTGCCAGCAGTTTAACCCCAGCGGGAGAGATTGTGGATGAGCAGTTCTTC
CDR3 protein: CASSLTPAGEIVDEQFF

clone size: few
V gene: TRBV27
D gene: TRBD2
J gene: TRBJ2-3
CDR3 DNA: TGTGCCAGCAGTCCCCGGGAGGCAGCTAGCACAGATACGCAGTATTTT
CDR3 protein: CASSPREAASTDTQYF

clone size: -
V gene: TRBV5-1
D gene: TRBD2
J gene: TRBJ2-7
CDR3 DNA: TGCGCCAGCAGCTTGCTAGCGGGAGGGACGGGATACGAGCAGTACTTC
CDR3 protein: CASSLLAGGTGYEQYF

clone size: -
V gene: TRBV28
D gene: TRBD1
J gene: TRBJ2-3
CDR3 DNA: TGTGCCAGCAGTCTCCAGGGGGCTCTTAGCACAGATACGCAGTATTTT
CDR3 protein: CASSLQGALSTDTQYF

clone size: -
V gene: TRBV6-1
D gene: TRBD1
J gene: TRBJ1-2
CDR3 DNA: TGTGCCAGCAGTGAAAGGGGGACAGCCTATGGCTACACCTTC
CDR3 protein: CASSERGTAYGYTF

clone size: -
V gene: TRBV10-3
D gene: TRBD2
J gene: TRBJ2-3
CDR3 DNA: TGTGCCATCAGGAAACTAGCGGGAGGCAACCCTAGCACAGATACGCAGTATTTT
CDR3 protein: CAIRKLAGGNPSTDTQYF

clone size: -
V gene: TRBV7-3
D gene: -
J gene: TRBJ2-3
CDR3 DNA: TGTGCCAGCAGCTTAACCGGGGTACTCGATACGCAGTATTTT
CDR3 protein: CASSLTGVLDTQYF

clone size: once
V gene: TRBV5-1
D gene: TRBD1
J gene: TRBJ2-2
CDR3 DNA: TGCGCCAGCAGCGCCCGGACAGGGGACGCCGGGGAGCTGTTTTTT
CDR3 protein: CASSARTGDAGELFF

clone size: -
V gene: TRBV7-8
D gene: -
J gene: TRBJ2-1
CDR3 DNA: TGTGCCAGCAGCTTGCAGTTAGCCTCATACAATGAGCAGTTCTTC
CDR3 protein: CASSLQLASYNEQFF

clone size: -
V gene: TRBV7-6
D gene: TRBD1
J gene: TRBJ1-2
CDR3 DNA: TGTGCCAGCAGCTCGGACAGGGGCTATGGCTACACCTTC
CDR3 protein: CASSSDRGYGYTF

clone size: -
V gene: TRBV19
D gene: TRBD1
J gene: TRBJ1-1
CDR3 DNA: TGTGCCAGTAGTATACAGGGGGGCAATGTTGACGCTTTCTTT
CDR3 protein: CASSIQGGNVDAFF

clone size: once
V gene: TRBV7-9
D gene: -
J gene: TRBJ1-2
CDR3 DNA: TGTGCCAGCCACAGGAGTAACTATGGCTACACCTTC
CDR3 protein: CASHRSNYGYTF

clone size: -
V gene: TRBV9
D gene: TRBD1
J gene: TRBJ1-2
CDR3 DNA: TGTGCCAGCAGCGGAACGACAGGGGTCTATGGCTACACCTTC
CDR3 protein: CASSGTTGVYGYTF

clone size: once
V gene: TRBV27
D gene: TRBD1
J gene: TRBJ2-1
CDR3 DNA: TGTGCCAGCAGCGACAGGGGGAATGAGCAGTTCTTC
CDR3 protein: CASSDRGNEQFF

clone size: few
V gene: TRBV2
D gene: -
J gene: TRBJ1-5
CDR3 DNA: TGTGCCAGCAGTGAGAGGACACACCAGCCCCAGCATTTT
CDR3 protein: CASSERTHQPQHF

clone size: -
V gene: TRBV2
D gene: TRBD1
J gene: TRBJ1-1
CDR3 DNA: TGTGCCAGCAGTAATGCAGCGCAGGGGGACACTGAAGCTTTCTTT
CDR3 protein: CASSNAAQGDTEAFF

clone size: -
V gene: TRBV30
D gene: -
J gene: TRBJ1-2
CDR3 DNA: TGTGCCTGGAGGGAGGCGGGACCCCGGAGGGCCGCTAACTATGGCTACACCTTC
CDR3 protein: CAWREAGPRRAANYGYTF

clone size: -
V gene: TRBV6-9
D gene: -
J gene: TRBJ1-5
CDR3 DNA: TGTGCCAGCAGCCTCCCCCGGGACACCGGCAATCAGCCCCAGCATTTT
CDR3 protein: CASSLPRDTGNQPQHF

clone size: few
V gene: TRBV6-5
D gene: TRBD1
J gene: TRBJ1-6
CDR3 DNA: TGTGCCAGCAGTGTCGACAGGGATCGATCACCCCTCCACTTT
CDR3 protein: CASSVDRDRSPLHF

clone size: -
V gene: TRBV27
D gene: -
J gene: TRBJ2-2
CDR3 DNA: TGTGCCAGCAGTTTATCGGGGCCCACCGGGGAGCTGTTTTTT
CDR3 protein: CASSLSGPTGELFF

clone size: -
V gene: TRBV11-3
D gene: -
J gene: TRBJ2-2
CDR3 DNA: TGTGCCAGCAGCTTAAGGGGGATTAACACCGGGGAGCTGTTTTTT
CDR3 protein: CASSLRGINTGELFF